The rows below give T cell receptor beta chains drawn from one sample of a study of regulatory T cells in long-lasting Graves disease. One entry per CDR3 protein, called by TCRdb with MiXCR from the multiplex PCR reads. The sample lists under 700,000 distinct CDR3 sequences, 15% to 20% occurring once. This sample also appeared in a second study, on T cells in Graves' hyperthyroidism and ophthalmopathy.

This sample comprised peripheral blood mononuclear cells (PBMCs), obtained at new diagnosis, from a patient treated with antithyroid drugs. All receptors derive from a woman aged 35 to 59 with Graves disease. CDR3s include the opening cysteine and the closing phenylalanine or tryptophan. A D gene is named only where the DNA matches it firmly. Clone size is stated in some rows and not others, as once, few, many or a class when expanded.

clone_size j_call v_call d_call cdr3_nt cdr3_aa
many TRBJ2-2 TRBV12-3/TRBV12-4 TRBD2 TGTGCCAGCAGCTGGACTAGCGGGGGGAACACCGGGGAGCTGTTTTTT CASSWTSGGNTGELFF
. TRBJ1-2 TRBV6-2/TRBV6-3 . TGTGCCAGCAGGGGGGGGTGGGGGCTCGATGGCTACACCTTC CASRGGWGLDGYTF
many TRBJ2-7 TRBV6-1 TRBD1 TGTGCCACCAGTGGGACAGCTTCCTACGAGCAGTACTTC CATSGTASYEQYF
few TRBJ2-5 TRBV6-1 . TGTGCCAGCAGTCCTGGGGCTTGGGAGACCCAGTACTTC CASSPGAWETQYF
. TRBJ2-1 TRBV20-1 . TGCAGTGCTAGAGATCAGGGGGGGGGCCTTTTGGCTGAGCAGTTCTTC CSARDQGGGLLAEQFF
few TRBJ2-1 TRBV20-1 . TGCAGTGCTAGAGGTCCTAGGTCGGTCAATGAGCAGTTCTTC CSARGPRSVNEQFF
. TRBJ2-1 TRBV9 . TGTGCCAGCAGCCGGGACCACTACAATGAGCAGTTCTTC CASSRDHYNEQFF
. TRBJ2-5 TRBV25-1 . TGTGCCAGCAGTGGGCCGGGCCGCGAGACCCAGTACTTC CASSGPGRETQYF
. TRBJ2-5 TRBV7-3 . TGTGCCAGCAGCTCGATCGGACTAAGTGGGGAGACCCAGTACTTC CASSSIGLSGETQYF
many TRBJ2-1 TRBV3-1 TRBD2 TGTGCCAGCAGCCCCGGGGGGGAGGGGGAGCAGTTCTTC CASSPGGEGEQFF
. TRBJ2-7 TRBV28 TRBD2 TGTGCCAGCGGCCGACTAGCGGGGGCCCGAGAGCAGTACTTC CASGRLAGAREQYF
. TRBJ2-1 TRBV5-1 . TGTGCCAGCAGCCGACGATTTCAGGTTACCACCTACAATGAGCAGTTCTTC CASSRRFQVTTYNEQFF
. TRBJ1-5 TRBV19 . TGTGCCAGTAGTGTCCAGGGCGACAATCAGCCCCAGCATTTT CASSVQGDNQPQHF
. TRBJ1-3 TRBV5-6 . TGTGCCAGCAGCTTGTGGCGGGGGGCAGGAGGAAACACCATATATTTT CASSLWRGAGGNTIYF
many TRBJ1-2 TRBV11-2 TRBD1 TGTGCCAGCAGCCCTCGGGGGGACAGTACCTATGGCTACACCTTC CASSPRGDSTYGYTF
. TRBJ1-5 TRBV3-1 TRBD1 TGTGCCAGCAGCCAAGGTTTAGTTCCCGGGACAGCACTAAATCAGCCCCAGCATTTT CASSQGLVPGTALNQPQHF
few TRBJ2-4 TRBV12-3/TRBV12-4 TRBD1 TGTGCCAGCAGCATGGGACAGGGGGCGACTGACATTCAGTACTTC CASSMGQGATDIQYF
many TRBJ2-3 TRBV5-1 . TGCGCCAGCAGCTTGCGAGCGGCAGGGCCAGATACGCAGTATTTT CASSLRAAGPDTQYF
few TRBJ2-4 TRBV7-9 . TGTGCCAGCAGCTTCTCAGGGCTAGCCAAAAACATTCAGTACTTC CASSFSGLAKNIQYF
many TRBJ2-2 TRBV11-2 TRBD2 TGTGCCAGCAGCTCCCTAGCGGGGGGAATCGGGGAGCTGTTTTTT CASSSLAGGIGELFF
. TRBJ1-2 TRBV7-9 . TGTGCCAGCAGCTTAGTCGGGGGAAGCTATGGCTACACCTTC CASSLVGGSYGYTF
many TRBJ1-1 TRBV12-3/TRBV12-4 TRBD1 TGTGCCAGCACCTATAATAACAGGGGCACTGAAGCTTTCTTT CASTYNNRGTEAFF
. TRBJ2-5 TRBV5-6 . TGTGCCAGCAGCTTGCCGGTTTGGGGGTACCAAGAGACCCAGTACTTC CASSLPVWGYQETQYF
many TRBJ1-1 TRBV20-1 . TGCAGTGCTCCACTCGACACCACCCGAGAGGCTTTCTTT CSAPLDTTREAFF
many TRBJ1-1 TRBV5-5 . TGTGCCAGCACCCGTTTCCAGGGGCCTGAAGCTTTCTTT CASTRFQGPEAFF
many TRBJ2-3 TRBV6-1 . TGTGCCAGCAGTACGGTCGGGAACAGAGTTAACACAGATACGCAGTATTTT CASSTVGNRVNTDTQYF
. TRBJ1-4 TRBV20-1 TRBD1 TGCAGTGCACGACAGGGTGCAACTAATGAAAAACTGTTTTTT CSARQGATNEKLFF
few TRBJ2-5 TRBV15 . TGTGCCACCAGCAGGGAATTTGGGGAGACCCAGTACTTC CATSREFGETQYF
. TRBJ2-7 TRBV28 TRBD2 TGTGCCAGCAGCCCGAGCGGGAGTGGGTCCTACGAGCAGTACTTC CASSPSGSGSYEQYF
many TRBJ1-4 TRBV27 . TGTGCCAGCAGTCGACGGAGGGGATCAACTAATGAAAAACTGTTTTTT CASSRRRGSTNEKLFF
. TRBJ1-1 TRBV5-6 . TGTGCCAGCAGCTTGGGGGCTGAGACTGAAGCTTTCTTT CASSLGAETEAFF
many TRBJ1-2 TRBV2 TRBD1 TGTGCCAGCACCGTGACAGGGGGCTTTGGCTACACCTTC CASTVTGGFGYTF
few TRBJ1-2 TRBV19 . TGTGCCAGTACCCTCGCCAGGACTGGCTATGGCTACACCTTC CASTLARTGYGYTF
. TRBJ1-4 TRBV6-1 . TGTGCCAGCAGTGCCTCTCGGAGTTGGGAGGAAAAACTGTTTTTT CASSASRSWEEKLFF
few TRBJ1-1 TRBV10-2 . TGCGCCAGCAGTGAGTCGTTGGCGGTGAACACTGAAGCTTTCTTT CASSESLAVNTEAFF
. TRBJ2-1 TRBV5-6 . TGTGCCAGCAGCTTGGACCTTGGTGGGGGGAATGAGCAGTTCTTC CASSLDLGGGNEQFF
many TRBJ2-3 TRBV12-3/TRBV12-4 . TGTGCCAGCAGTTTAGCGCTCTCCACGTGGGCTACAGATACGCAGTATTTT CASSLALSTWATDTQYF
. TRBJ1-4 TRBV20-1 TRBD1 TGCAGTGCTGAAGGGGACAGGGCTAATGAAAAACTGTTTTTT CSAEGDRANEKLFF
few TRBJ2-2 TRBV5-1 TRBD2 TGCGCCAGTGCCGGATTCGCGGGGGGAAAAACCGGGGAGCTGTTTTTT CASAGFAGGKTGELFF
. TRBJ1-3 TRBV5-1 . TGCGCCAGCAGCTTGGTTGGAATCTCTGGAAACACCATATATTTT CASSLVGISGNTIYF
many TRBJ2-3 TRBV11-2 . TGTGCCAGCAGCTTAGATCGGGACTCCTATACGCAGTATTTT CASSLDRDSYTQYF